This T cell receptor beta chain was identified during a study of cytomegalovirus exposure and HLA in healthy donors. The PCR was carried out with 60 Vbeta primers and 13 Jbeta primers. Only in-frame clones appear in the TCRdb table, and some are missing; sequencing was by immunoSEQ multiplex PCR. This sample has approximately 220,000 clones, with approximately 70% found just once. Study-level points and caveats: Reports described diagnosis of cytomegalovirus status by the classifier as highly specific and sensitive. The only immune exposure information that was available was CMV serostatus. Later analysis suggested most CMV-associated TCR beta chains were HLA-restricted.

Points on this clone: The antigen remains unidentified.

There are 15 residues in the CDR3. The germline CDR1 and CDR2 sequences are GTSNPN and SVGIG (reference sequence). Trimming pared 0 bases from V and 1 base from J, leaving 12 bases between. Input material: PBMCs. J is TRBJ2-5 and V is TRBV30; no definite D call. This sequence was found in a woman aged 30 to 39 in good health and CMV-seronegative. This chain's CDR3 is CAWSVPQQFQETQYF. The CDR3 nucleotides are TGTGCCTGGAGTGTACCCCAACAGTTCCAAGAGACCCAGTACTTC.